Described below is a single T cell receptor beta chain sequence and its context. The antigen is unknown. The V and J ends lost 4 bases and 7 bases, in that order; junction bases with no gene match: 1. CDR3 length equals 12 residues. From germline, CDR1 is MNHEY and CDR2 SMNVEV (reference sequence). The data are from a study of cytomegalovirus exposure and HLA in healthy donors. Turning to the study itself: Genetic ancestry analysis placed over 65% of the roughly 400 donors that were genotyped in the Caucasian-associated cluster. Study conclusions and caveats: TCR beta V- and J-gene trimming, according to a later analysis, was linked to a missense DCLRE1C variant. From TCR beta sequences, most subjects' HLA-A and HLA-B alleles were reportedly predicted accurately. The only immune exposure information that was available was CMV serostatus.

PCR involved 60 Vbeta and 13 Jbeta primers. Sequencing was performed with immunoSEQ multiplex PCR; in TCRdb, only in-frame clones are kept and a portion is missing. The sample holds fewer than 200,000 clones, 75% to 90% seen once. This sequence was found in a woman in her 50s in good health and CMV-seropositive. This chain links TRBV27 with TRBJ1-2, with 9 positions matching TRBD1. Sequencing was performed on PBMCs. The CDR3 is CASSYRGLGYTF. CDR3 nucleotides: TGTGCCAGCAGTTACAGGGGGCTTGGCTACACCTTC.